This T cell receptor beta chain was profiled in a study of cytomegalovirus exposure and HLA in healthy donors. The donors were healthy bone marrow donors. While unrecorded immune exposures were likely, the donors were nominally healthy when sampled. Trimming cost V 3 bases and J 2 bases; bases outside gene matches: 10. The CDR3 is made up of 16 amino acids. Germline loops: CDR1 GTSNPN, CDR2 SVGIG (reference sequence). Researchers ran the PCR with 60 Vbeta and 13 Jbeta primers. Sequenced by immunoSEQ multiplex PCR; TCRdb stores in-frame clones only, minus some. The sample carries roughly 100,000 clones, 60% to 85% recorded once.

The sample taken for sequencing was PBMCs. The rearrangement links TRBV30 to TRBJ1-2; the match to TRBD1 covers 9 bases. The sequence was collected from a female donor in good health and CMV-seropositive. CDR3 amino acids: CAWRRTGQGINYGYTF. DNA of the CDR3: TGTGCCTGGAGAAGGACCGGACAGGGGATAAACTATGGCTACACCTTC.